This T cell receptor beta chain was profiled in a study of cytomegalovirus exposure and HLA in healthy donors. Whole-study findings and limits: An analysis that was carried out later associated 16,951 TCR beta sequences with HLA alleles at 0.05 false discovery rate.

Note on this clone: Its target is not known.

Trimming shortened V by 5 bases and J by 5 bases, and 12 bases separated the two germline ends. The CDR3 is 13 residues long. Germline CDR1 is LNHDA and CDR2 is SQIVND (reference sequence). PCR amplification relied on 60 Vbeta primers (plus 13 Jbeta primers). Profiling relied on immunoSEQ multiplex PCR, and the TCRdb table lists in-frame clones only, not all of them. The table lists fewer than 200,000 clones, about 80% of them singletons. The receptor was derived from a man aged 25 to 40 in good health and CMV-seropositive. J is TRBJ2-5 and V is TRBV19, with a tentative D call TRBD1 (6 bases). Specimen: PBMCs. CDR3 bases: TGTGCCAGTAGTGAAACAGGGAGCGAGACCCAGTACTTC. The encoded protein is CASSETGSETQYF.